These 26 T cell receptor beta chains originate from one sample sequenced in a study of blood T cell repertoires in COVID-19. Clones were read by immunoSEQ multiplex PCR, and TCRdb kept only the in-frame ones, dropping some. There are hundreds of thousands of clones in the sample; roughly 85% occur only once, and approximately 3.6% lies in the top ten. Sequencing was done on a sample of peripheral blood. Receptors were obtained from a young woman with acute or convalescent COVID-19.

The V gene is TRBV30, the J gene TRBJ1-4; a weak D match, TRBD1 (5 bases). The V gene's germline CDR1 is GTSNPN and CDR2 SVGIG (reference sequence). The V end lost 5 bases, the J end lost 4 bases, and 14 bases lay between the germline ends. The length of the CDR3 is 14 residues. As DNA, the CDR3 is TGTGCCTGGGACTACGGGGGGTTTAATGAAAAACTGTTTTTT. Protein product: CAWDYGGFNEKLFF.

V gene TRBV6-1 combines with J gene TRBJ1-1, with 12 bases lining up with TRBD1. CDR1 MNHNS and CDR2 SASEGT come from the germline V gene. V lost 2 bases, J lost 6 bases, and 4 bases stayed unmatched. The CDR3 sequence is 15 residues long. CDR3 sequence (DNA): TGTGCCAGCAGTGAACCGGGACAGGGGGCTTCTGAAGCTTTCTTT. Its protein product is CASSEPGQGASEAFF.

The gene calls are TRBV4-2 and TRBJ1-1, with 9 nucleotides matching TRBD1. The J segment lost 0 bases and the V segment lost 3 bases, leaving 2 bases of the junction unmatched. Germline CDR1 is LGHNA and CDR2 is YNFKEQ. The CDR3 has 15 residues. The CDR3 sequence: CASSQGQGVNTEAFF. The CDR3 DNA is TGTGCCAGCAGCCAGGGACAGGGTGTGAACACTGAAGCTTTCTTT.

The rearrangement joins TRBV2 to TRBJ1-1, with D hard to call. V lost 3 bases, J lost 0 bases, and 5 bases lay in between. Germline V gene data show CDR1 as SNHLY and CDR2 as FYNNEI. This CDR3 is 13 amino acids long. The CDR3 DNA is TGTGCCAGCAGTGATGTCTTGAACACTGAAGCTTTCTTT. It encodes CASSDVLNTEAFF.

CDR3 in amino acids: CASSPGGPEAFF. The CDR3 bases are TGTGCCAGCAGCCCGGGCGGGCCTGAAGCTTTCTTT. This chain uses TRBV9 with TRBJ1-1; no clear D. Per the germline V gene, CDR1 is SGDLS and CDR2 is YYNGEE. V dropped 4 bases and J dropped 6 bases, with 10 bases sitting between them. This CDR3 spans 12 amino acids.

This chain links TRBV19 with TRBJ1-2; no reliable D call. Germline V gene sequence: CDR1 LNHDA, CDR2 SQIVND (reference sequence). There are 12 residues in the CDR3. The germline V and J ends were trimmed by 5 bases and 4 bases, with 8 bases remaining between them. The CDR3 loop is CASSPTFYGYTF. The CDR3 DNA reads TGTGCCAGTAGTCCGACTTTCTATGGCTACACCTTC.

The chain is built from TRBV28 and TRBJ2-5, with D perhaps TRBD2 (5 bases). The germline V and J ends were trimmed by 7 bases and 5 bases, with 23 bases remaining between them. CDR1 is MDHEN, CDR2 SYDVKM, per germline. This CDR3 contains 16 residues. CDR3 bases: TGTGCCAGCAACCCGACGGGAATTCAACCTGGGGAGACCCAGTACTTC. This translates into CASNPTGIQPGETQYF.

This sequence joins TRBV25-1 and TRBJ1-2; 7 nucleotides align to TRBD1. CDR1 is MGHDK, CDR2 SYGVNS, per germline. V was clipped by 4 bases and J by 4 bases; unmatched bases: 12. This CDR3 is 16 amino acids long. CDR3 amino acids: CASSGRTGVSLYGYTF. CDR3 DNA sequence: TGTGCCAGCAGTGGTAGGACAGGAGTGTCGCTCTATGGCTACACCTTC.

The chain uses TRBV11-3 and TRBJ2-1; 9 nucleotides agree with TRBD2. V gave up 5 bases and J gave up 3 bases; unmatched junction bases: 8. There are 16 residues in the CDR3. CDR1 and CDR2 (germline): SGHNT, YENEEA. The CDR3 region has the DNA TGTGCCAGCAGCCTCCGCGGGAGGGCGGACTACAATGAGCAGTTCTTC. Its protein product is CASSLRGRADYNEQFF.

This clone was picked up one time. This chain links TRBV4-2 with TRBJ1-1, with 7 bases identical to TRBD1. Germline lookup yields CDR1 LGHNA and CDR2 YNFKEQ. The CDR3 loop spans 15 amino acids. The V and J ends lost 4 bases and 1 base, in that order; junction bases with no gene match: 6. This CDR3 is CASSRPGQRNTEAFF. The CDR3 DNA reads TGTGCCAGCAGCCGTCCGGGACAGAGGAACACTGAAGCTTTCTTT.

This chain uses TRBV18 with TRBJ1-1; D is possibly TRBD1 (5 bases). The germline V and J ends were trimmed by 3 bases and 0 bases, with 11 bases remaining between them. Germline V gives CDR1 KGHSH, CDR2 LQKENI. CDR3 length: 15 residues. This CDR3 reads CASSPQGAVNTEAFF. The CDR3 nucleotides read TGTGCCAGCTCACCCCAAGGGGCGGTGAACACTGAAGCTTTCTTT.

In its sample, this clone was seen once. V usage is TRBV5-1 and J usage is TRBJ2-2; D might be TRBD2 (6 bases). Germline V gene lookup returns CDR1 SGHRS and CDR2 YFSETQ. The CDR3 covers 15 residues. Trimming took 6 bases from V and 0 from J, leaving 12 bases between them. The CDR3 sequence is CASTGGASNTGELFF. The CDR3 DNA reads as TGCGCCAGCACCGGCGGGGCCTCGAACACCGGGGAGCTGTTTTTT.

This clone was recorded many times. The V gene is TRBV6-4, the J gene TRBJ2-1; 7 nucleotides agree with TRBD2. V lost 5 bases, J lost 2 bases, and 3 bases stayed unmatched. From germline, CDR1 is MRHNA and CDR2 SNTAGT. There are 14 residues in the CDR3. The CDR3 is CASSRDYTYNEQFF. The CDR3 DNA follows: TGTGCCAGCAGTCGGGACTACACCTACAATGAGCAGTTCTTC.

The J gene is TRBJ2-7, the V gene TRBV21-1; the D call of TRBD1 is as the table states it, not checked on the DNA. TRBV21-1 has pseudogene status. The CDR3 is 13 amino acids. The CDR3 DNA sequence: TGTGCCAGCAGCATACAGGGGAACTACGAGCAGTACTTC. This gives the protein CASSIQGNYEQYF.

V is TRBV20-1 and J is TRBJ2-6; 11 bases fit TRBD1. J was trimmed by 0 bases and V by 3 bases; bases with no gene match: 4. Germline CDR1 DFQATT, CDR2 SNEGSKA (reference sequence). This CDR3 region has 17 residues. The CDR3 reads CSASGTGGFSGANVLTF. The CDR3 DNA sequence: TGCAGTGCTAGTGGGACAGGGGGTTTCTCTGGGGCCAACGTCCTGACTTTC.

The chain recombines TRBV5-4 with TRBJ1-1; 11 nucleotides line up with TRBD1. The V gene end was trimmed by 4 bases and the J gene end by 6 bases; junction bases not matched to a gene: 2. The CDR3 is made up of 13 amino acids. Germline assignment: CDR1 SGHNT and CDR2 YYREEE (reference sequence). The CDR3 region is CASSRGQGAEAFF. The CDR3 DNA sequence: TGTGCCAGCAGCCGGGGACAGGGGGCTGAAGCTTTCTTT.

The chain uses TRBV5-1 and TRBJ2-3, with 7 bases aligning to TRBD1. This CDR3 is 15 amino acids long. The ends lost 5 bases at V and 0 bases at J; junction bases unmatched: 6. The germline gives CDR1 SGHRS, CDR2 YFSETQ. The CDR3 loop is CASRFGTVSTDTQYF. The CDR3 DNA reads TGCGCCAGCAGGTTTGGGACAGTAAGCACAGATACGCAGTATTTT.

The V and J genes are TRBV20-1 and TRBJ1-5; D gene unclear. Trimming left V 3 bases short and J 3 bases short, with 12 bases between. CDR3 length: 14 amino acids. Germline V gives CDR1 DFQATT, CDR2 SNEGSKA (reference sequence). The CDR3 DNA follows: TGCAGTGCTAGTATCGTCGGTTTCAATCAGCCCCAGCATTTT. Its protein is CSASIVGFNQPQHF.

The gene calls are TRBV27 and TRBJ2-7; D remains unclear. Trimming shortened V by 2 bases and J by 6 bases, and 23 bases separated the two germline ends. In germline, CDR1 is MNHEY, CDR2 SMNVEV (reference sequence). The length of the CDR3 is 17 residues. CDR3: CASSLNGRSELVIEQYF. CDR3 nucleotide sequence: TGTGCCAGCAGTTTAAATGGTCGGAGTGAGCTGGTTATCGAGCAGTACTTC.

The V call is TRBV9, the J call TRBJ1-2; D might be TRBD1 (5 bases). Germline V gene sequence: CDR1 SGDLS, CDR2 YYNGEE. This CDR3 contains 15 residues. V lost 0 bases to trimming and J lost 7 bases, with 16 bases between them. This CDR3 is CASSVDGGSGRGYTF. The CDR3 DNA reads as TGTGCCAGCAGCGTAGATGGGGGGTCCGGGCGTGGCTACACCTTC. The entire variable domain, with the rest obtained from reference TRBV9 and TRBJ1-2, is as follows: DSGVTQTPKHLITATGQRVTLRCSPRSGDLSVYWYQQSLDQGLQFLIQYYNGEERAKGNILERFSAQQFPDLHSELNLSSLELGDSALYFCASSVDGGSGRGYTFGSGTRLTVV.

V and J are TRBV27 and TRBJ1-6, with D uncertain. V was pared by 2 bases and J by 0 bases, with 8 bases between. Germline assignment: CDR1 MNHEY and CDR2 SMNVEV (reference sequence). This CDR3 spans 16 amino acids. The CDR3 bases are TGTGCCAGCAGTTTAACGGAGAGCTCCTATAATTCACCCCTCCACTTT. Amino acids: CASSLTESSYNSPLHF.

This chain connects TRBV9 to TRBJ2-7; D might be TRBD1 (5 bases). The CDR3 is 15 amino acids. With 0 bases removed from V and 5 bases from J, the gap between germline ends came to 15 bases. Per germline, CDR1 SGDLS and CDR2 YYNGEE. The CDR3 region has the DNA TGTGCCAGCAGCGTAGGGGCAGGGCCTTTGGACGAGCAGTACTTC. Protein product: CASSVGAGPLDEQYF.

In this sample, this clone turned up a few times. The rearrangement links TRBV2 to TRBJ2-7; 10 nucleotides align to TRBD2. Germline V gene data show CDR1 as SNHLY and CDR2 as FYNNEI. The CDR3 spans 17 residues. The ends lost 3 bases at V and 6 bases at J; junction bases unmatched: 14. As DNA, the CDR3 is TGTGCCAGCAGTGATGGGGGACAGTCTAGCGGGAGCAGCGAGCAGTACTTC. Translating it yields CASSDGGQSSGSSEQYF.

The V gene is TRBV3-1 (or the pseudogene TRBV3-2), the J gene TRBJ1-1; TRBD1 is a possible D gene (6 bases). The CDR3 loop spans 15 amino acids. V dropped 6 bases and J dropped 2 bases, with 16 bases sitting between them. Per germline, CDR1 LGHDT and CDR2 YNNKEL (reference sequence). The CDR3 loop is CASSPGGGLNTEAFF. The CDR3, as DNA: TGTGCCAGCAGTCCTGGGGGGGGCCTCAACACTGAAGCTTTCTTT.

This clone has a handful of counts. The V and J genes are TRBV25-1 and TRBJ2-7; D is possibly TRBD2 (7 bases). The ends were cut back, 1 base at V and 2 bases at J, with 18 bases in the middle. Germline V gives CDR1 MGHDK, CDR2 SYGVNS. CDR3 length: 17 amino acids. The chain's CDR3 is CASSELSPGGSTYEQYF. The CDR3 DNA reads TGTGCCAGCAGTGAATTATCCCCGGGGGGCTCCACCTACGAGCAGTACTTC.

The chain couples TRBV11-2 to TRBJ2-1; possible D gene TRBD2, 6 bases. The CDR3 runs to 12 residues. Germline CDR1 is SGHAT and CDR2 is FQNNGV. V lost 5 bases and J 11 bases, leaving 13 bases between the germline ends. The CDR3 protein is CASSQLAGQQFF. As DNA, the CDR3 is TGTGCCAGCAGCCAATTGGCGGGGCAGCAGTTCTTC.